Here is one TCR beta chain with its context. This record comes from a study of blood T cell repertoires in COVID-19. Study in general: The United States, Italy and Spain provided the acute and convalescent COVID-19 samples. In each case, the material was cDNA or gDNA derived from T cells, B-cell-depleted T cells, or PBMCs.

CDR1 is SGHTA, CDR2 FQGTGA, per germline. This CDR3 is 14 amino acids long. The V end lost 4 bases, the J end lost 4 bases, and 14 bases lay between the germline ends. Source study methods: By means of reference gene primer amplification, nucleated cell counts were estimated. TCRdb keeps only in-frame clones here, not all; method: immunoSEQ multiplex PCR. That table supplies the V and J calls and clone size; D and trimming were determined from the DNA. The table lists roughly 140,000 clones, 81% of them singletons. This TCR was recovered from a human donor in a cohort sampled during active COVID-19. Sample: peripheral blood. The chain uses TRBV7-3 and TRBJ2-7; D might be TRBD2 (5 bases). CDR3 in amino acids: CASSSQRTGYEQYF. The DNA for the CDR3 is TGTGCCAGCAGCTCACAAAGGACTGGTTACGAGCAGTACTTC.